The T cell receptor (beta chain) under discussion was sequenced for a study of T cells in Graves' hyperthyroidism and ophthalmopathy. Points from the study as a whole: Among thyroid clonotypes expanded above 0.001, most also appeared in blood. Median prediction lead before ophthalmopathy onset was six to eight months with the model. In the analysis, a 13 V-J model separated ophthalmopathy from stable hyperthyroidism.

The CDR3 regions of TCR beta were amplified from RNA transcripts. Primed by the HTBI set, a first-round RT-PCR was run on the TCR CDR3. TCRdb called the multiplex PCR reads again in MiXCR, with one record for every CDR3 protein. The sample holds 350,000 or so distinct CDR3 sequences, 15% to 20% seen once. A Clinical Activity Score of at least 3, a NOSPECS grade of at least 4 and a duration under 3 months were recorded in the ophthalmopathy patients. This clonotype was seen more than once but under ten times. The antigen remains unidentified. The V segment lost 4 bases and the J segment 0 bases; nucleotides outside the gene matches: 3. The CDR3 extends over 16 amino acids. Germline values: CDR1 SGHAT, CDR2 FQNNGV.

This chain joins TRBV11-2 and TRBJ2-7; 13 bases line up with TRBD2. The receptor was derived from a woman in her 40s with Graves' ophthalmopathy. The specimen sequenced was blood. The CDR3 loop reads CASSWTSGSLSYEQYF. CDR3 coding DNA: TGTGCCAGCAGCTGGACTAGCGGGAGCCTCTCCTACGAGCAGTACTTC. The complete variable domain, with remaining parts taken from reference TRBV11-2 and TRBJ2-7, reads EAGVAQSPRYKIIEKRQSVAFWCNPISGHATLYWYQQILGQGPKLLIQFQNNGVVDDSQLPKDRFSAERLKGVDSTLKIQPAKLEDSAVYLCASSWTSGSLSYEQYFGPGTRLTVT.